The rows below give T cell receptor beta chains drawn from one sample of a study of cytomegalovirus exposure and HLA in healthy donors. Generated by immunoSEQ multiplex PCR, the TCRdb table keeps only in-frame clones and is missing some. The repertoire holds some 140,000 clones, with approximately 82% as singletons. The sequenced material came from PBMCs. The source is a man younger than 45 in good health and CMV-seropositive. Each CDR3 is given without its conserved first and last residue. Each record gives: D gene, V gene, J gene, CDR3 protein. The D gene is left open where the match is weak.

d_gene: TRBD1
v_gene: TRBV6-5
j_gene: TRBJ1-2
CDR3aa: ASSYTQGGGYGYT

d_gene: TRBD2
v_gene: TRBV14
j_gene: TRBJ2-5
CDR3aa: ASSQASGSGETQY

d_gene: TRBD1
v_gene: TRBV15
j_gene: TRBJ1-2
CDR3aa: ATSRINRGRDGYT

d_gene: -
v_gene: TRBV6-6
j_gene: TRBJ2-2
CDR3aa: ASSPRGLNTGELF

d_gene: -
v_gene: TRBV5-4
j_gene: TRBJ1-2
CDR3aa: ASSPGGGIQNGYT

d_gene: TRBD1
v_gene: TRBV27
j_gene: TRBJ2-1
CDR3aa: ASSLGTGSYNEQF

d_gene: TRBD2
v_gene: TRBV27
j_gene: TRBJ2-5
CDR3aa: ASSLLAGGETQY

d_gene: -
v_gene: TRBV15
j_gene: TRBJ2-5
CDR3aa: ATSRANREETQY

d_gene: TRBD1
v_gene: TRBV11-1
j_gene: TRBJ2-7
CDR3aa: ASSLTGVRVYEQY

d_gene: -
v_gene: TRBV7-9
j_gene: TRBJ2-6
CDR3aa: ASSLAGPNVLT

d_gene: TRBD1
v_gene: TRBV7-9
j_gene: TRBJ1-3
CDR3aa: ASSIGQGRKNTIY

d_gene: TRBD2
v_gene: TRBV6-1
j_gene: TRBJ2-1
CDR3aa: AISGGASVDEQF

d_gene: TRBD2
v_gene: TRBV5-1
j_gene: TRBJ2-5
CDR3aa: ASSLALSGGETQY

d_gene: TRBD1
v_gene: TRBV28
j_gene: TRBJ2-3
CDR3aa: ASHNVGTGASTDTQY

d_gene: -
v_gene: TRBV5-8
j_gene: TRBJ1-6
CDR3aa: ASSLQGASPLH

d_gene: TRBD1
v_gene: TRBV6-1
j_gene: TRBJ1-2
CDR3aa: ASSGIMTGEANYGYT

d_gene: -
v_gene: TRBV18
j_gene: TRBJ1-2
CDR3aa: ASSPLPGYGYT

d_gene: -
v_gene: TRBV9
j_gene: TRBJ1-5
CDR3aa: ASSVGQGYDQPQH

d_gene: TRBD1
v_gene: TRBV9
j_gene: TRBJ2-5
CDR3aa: ASSGGVLLEETQY

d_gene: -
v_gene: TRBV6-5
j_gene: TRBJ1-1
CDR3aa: ASSYVRGNTEAF

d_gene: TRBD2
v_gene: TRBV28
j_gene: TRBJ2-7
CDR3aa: ASGQGGAYEQY

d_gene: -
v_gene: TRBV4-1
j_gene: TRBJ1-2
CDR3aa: ASSQESLYGYT